These 21 T cell receptor beta chains share one sample of origin, sequenced in a study of tissue T cells after allogeneic stem cell transplantation. Sequencing used immunoSEQ multiplex PCR; TCRdb keeps in-frame clones, though not all of them. The table includes approximately 12,000 clones, about 71% detected once. The sample consisted of tissue from the right colon, taken at autopsy. These receptors originate from a woman aged 18 to 55 with breast cancer.

This clone counts as medium-sized. This rearrangement joins TRBV7-9 to TRBJ1-1; D not certain. The CDR3 has 15 residues. Germline CDR1 and CDR2: SEHNR and FQNEAQ (reference sequence). The V gene lost 0 bases and the J gene lost 6 bases, with 14 bases spanning the gap. In nucleotides, the CDR3 is TGTGCCAGCAGCTTAGCGCCCTCTTTGGTTGCTGAAGCTTTCTTT. Amino acid sequence: CASSLAPSLVAEAFF.

This chain links TRBV18 with TRBJ1-1; tentatively, D is TRBD1 (6 bases). The V and J ends lost 6 bases and 1 base respectively, with 12 bases between them. Germline values: CDR1 KGHSH, CDR2 LQKENI. The CDR3 consists of 14 residues. This CDR3 reads CASSQQGGNTEAFF. The CDR3 DNA is TGTGCCAGCTCCCAACAGGGAGGGAACACTGAAGCTTTCTTT.

J is TRBJ2-3 and V is TRBV19; D ambiguous. V lost 3 bases, J lost 11 bases, and 15 bases lay in between. CDR1 is LNHDA and CDR2 is SQIVND in the germline V gene (reference sequence). The CDR3 has 13 amino acids. The CDR3 loop is CASSMPGLVGQYF. The CDR3 DNA follows: TGTGCCAGTAGTATGCCGGGCCTAGTTGGGCAGTATTTT.

The V call is TRBV7-9, the J call TRBJ2-1; 10 positions agree with TRBD2. Germline V CDR1 and CDR2: SEHNR, FQNEAQ (reference sequence). The trim removed 5 bases at V and 10 bases at J, leaving 8 bases unmatched. The CDR3 consists of 14 residues. This CDR3 is CASSPGTSAREQFF. Written as DNA, the CDR3 is TGTGCCAGCAGCCCCGGGACTAGCGCCCGGGAGCAGTTCTTC. Variable domain in full (rest from reference TRBV7-9 and TRBJ2-1): DTGVSQNPRHKITKRGQNVTFRCDPISEHNRLYWYRQTLGQGPEFLTYFQNEAQLEKSRLLSDRFSAERPKGSFSTLEIQRTEQGDSAMYLCASSPGTSAREQFFGPGTRLTVL.

The V gene is TRBV7-2, the J gene TRBJ2-7; D is uncertain. Trimming left V 1 base short and J 3 bases short, with 7 bases between. The CDR3 is 13 residues long. CDR1 is SGHTA and CDR2 is FQGNSA in the germline V gene. The CDR3 bases are TGTGCCAGCAGCTTAGACATCCACTACGAGCAGTACTTC. This translates into CASSLDIHYEQYF.

Here the CDR3 DNA reads TGTGCCAGCAGCGAGGGATGGTCGGGGGCCAACGTCCTGACTTTC. Encoded protein: CASSEGWSGANVLTF. The chain employs TRBV3-1 (or the pseudogene TRBV3-2) and TRBJ2-6; possibly TRBD2 for D (5 bases). V gave up 5 bases and J gave up 4 bases, with 12 bases separating them. The V gene's germline CDR1 is LGHDT and CDR2 YNNKEL (reference sequence). This CDR3 is built from 15 residues.

The rearrangement uses TRBV5-4 and TRBJ1-1, with D perhaps TRBD1 (5 bases). Germline CDR1 SGHNT, CDR2 YYREEE (reference sequence). Trimming removed 5 bases from V and 8 bases from J, with 13 bases in between. This CDR3 comprises 12 residues. DNA for the CDR3: TGTGCCAGCAGAGGGAGGGGTTTGGAAGCTTTCTTT. It codes for CASRGRGLEAFF.

V and J are TRBV29-1 and TRBJ2-5, with D perhaps matching TRBD1 (5 bases). V lost 2 bases and J 0 bases, leaving 13 bases between the germline ends. Germline assignment: CDR1 SQVTM and CDR2 ANQGSEA. The CDR3 covers 15 residues. CDR3 nucleotides: TGCAGCGTTGAAAGGACACAATGGTACCAAGAGACCCAGTACTTC. It encodes CSVERTQWYQETQYF.

This clone has just a few counts. J is TRBJ1-4 and V is TRBV7-2; D call uncertain. Germline CDR1 reads SGHTA; CDR2 reads FQGNSA. V was cut by 1 base and J by 5 bases, with 8 bases left in between. This CDR3 spans 14 amino acids. The CDR3 spells CASSLGRRNEKLFF. CDR3 nucleotide sequence: TGTGCCAGCAGCTTAGGGCGGCGGAATGAAAAACTGTTTTTT.

The chain couples TRBV6-5 to TRBJ1-1; D perhaps matches TRBD1 (6 bases). The germline V gene encodes CDR1 MNHEY and CDR2 SVGAGI. The germline V and J ends were trimmed by 2 bases and 0 bases, with 10 bases remaining between them. This CDR3 contains 15 residues. The CDR3 DNA sequence: TGTGCCAGCAGTTACACAGGGCGTCTGAACACTGAAGCTTTCTTT. Protein sequence: CASSYTGRLNTEAFF.

As regards this clone: This sample includes further DNA sequences coding for the same CDR3. The chain recombines TRBV3-1 (or the pseudogene TRBV3-2) with TRBJ2-5; no firm D call. Germline values: CDR1 LGHDT, CDR2 YNNKEL (reference sequence). Trimming took off 3 bases at V and 1 base at J, with 9 bases between the two ends. The CDR3 has 14 amino acids. The CDR3 here is CASSHGRRQETQYF. The CDR3 DNA reads TGTGCCAGCAGCCACGGAAGACGCCAAGAGACCCAGTACTTC.

The gene calls are TRBV28 and TRBJ2-3; D is undetermined. The CDR3 spans 13 residues. V dropped 5 bases and J dropped 3 bases, with 9 bases sitting between them. Germline V gene lookup returns CDR1 MDHEN and CDR2 SYDVKM. CDR3: CASSLSGTDTQYF. The DNA of the CDR3 is TGTGCCAGCAGTCTGTCCGGGACAGATACGCAGTATTTT.

The chain has TRBV6-5 and TRBJ2-7; 11 bases match TRBD1. The trim removed 0 bases at V and 3 bases at J, leaving 4 bases unmatched. Germline CDR1 MNHEY, CDR2 SVGAGI. The CDR3 loop spans 16 amino acids. In DNA form, the CDR3 reads TGTGCCAGCAGTTACTCTTCCGGGACAGGGGGCTACGAGCAGTACTTC. Its translation: CASSYSSGTGGYEQYF.

The chain is built from TRBV5-1 and TRBJ2-3; 10 nucleotides line up with TRBD2. This CDR3 is built from 20 residues. Germline CDR1 and CDR2: SGHRS and YFSETQ. Trimming took 3 bases from V and 2 from J; bases not matched to a gene: 18. The CDR3 nucleotides read TGCGCCAGCAGCTCTTCTAGCGGGAGCCTATCCCTAACCAACACAGATACGCAGTATTTT. Translating it yields CASSSSSGSLSLTNTDTQYF.

The V gene is TRBV7-2, the J gene TRBJ1-2; D is possibly TRBD1 (6 bases). Germline V gene lookup returns CDR1 SGHTA and CDR2 FQGNSA. The V and J ends lost 1 base and 5 bases respectively, with 11 bases between them. The CDR3 covers 14 residues. CDR3 residues: CASSLDRTAYGYTF. CDR3 DNA sequence: TGTGCCAGCAGCTTAGATAGGACAGCTTATGGCTACACCTTC.

A few counts support this clone. The V call is TRBV6-2 or TRBV6-3, the J call TRBJ2-7; D call uncertain. V lost 4 bases to trimming and J lost 2 bases, with 9 bases between them. This CDR3 comprises 13 residues. In germline, CDR1 is MNHEY, CDR2 SVGEGT. As DNA, the CDR3 is TGTGCCAGCAGTTTCGTGGCGGCCTACGAGCAGTACTTC. Translating it yields CASSFVAAYEQYF.

By its share, this clone is medium-sized (0.01 to 0.1%). The rearrangement links TRBV30 to TRBJ2-1; 10 bases map to TRBD2. The V gene's germline CDR1 is GTSNPN and CDR2 SVGIG (reference sequence). The CDR3 is 17 amino acids. Trimming at V came to 4 bases and at J to 9 bases, leaving 18 bases not matched to a gene. The CDR3 DNA sequence: TGTGCCTGGACCCGCGGGGATTTGAGCGGGGGGGAGGCTGAGCAGTTCTTC. It yields the protein CAWTRGDLSGGEAEQFF. Based on the CDR3 plus reference TRBV30 and TRBJ2-1, the full variable domain is SQTIHQWPATLVQPVGSPLSLECTVEGTSNPNLYWYRQAAGRGLQLLFYSVGIGQISSEVPQNLSASRPQDRQFILSSKKLLLSDSGFYLCAWTRGDLSGGEAEQFFGPGTRLTVL.

This chain uses TRBV6-5 with TRBJ2-3; 7 bases align to TRBD2. The CDR3 is made up of 14 amino acids. From germline, CDR1 is MNHEY and CDR2 SVGAGI. The V and J ends lost 6 bases and 3 bases, in that order; junction bases with no gene match: 6. The CDR3 nucleotides are TGTGCCAGCAGGCCCGGACTAGGGACAGATACGCAGTATTTT. Translating it yields CASRPGLGTDTQYF.

The chain combines TRBV6-1 with TRBJ2-1; D gene unclear. The CDR3 loop spans 15 amino acids. Germline values: CDR1 MNHNS, CDR2 SASEGT. Trimming shortened V by 0 bases and J by 0 bases, and 6 bases separated the two germline ends. CDR3 sequence (DNA): TGTGCCAGCAGTGAAGCGGGCCACTCCTACAATGAGCAGTTCTTC. It specifies CASSEAGHSYNEQFF.

The chain uses TRBV11-1 and TRBJ1-2; D may be TRBD1 (5 bases). Germline V gives CDR1 SGHAT, CDR2 FQDESV (reference sequence). V dropped 2 bases and J dropped 5 bases, with 12 bases sitting between them. This CDR3 contains 14 residues. As DNA, the CDR3 is TGTGCCAGCAGCTTAACAGGCCAAGGGTATGGCTACACCTTC. It translates to CASSLTGQGYGYTF.

J is TRBJ2-1 and V is TRBV19; D possibly corresponds to TRBD2 (6 bases). The CDR3 sequence is 14 residues long. Germline assignment: CDR1 LNHDA and CDR2 SQIVND (reference sequence). V was clipped by 7 bases and J by 8 bases, with 18 bases between them. The CDR3 region is CASKAGPSSYEQFF. CDR3 sequence (DNA): TGTGCCAGTAAGGCGGGACCCTCATCATATGAGCAGTTCTTC. The complete variable domain, with remaining parts taken from reference TRBV19 and TRBJ2-1, reads DGGITQSPKYLFRKEGQNVTLSCEQNLNHDAMYWYRQDPGQGLRLIYYSQIVNDFQKGDIAEGYSVSREKKESFPLTVTSAQKNPTAFYLCASKAGPSSYEQFFGPGTRLTVL.